Listed below are T cell receptor beta chains from one sample, sequenced in a study of T cells in localized non-small cell lung cancer. The data were produced by immunoSEQ multiplex PCR, yet TCRdb's version contains in-frame clones alone and is incomplete. Of 90,000 to 95,000 clones in the sample, roughly 93% were seen once. This sample comprised PBMCs, obtained before any cancer treatment. Every receptor here comes from a woman aged 35 to 69 with stage II squamous cell lung carcinoma. Each CDR3 is given with its conserved first and last residue. A D gene is named only where the DNA matches it firmly. The listing skips clone size in some rows; elsewhere it reads once, few, many or a size class.

size	V	J	D	DNA	CDR3
-	TRBV29-1	TRBJ1-2	-	TGCAGCGTTGATGACTATGGCTACACCTTC	CSVDDYGYTF
once	TRBV5-1	TRBJ2-5	TRBD1	TGCGCCAGCAGCACCGGACAGGGGCGAGAGACCCAGTACTTC	CASSTGQGRETQYF
-	TRBV7-8	TRBJ1-1	TRBD1	TGTGCCAGCAGGTCCCGTCCCGGGACAGGGGCCGGAACTGAAGCTTTCTTT	CASRSRPGTGAGTEAFF
-	TRBV27	TRBJ1-2	TRBD1	TGTGCCAGCAGTCGGAGGGACAGGGGGTTTCAAGGCTACACCTTC	CASSRRDRGFQGYTF
-	TRBV6-1	TRBJ2-1	TRBD2	TGTGCCAGCAGTGAAACGAGCGGGAGGGTGTATGAGCAGTTCTTC	CASSETSGRVYEQFF
-	TRBV11-1	TRBJ2-5	-	TGTGCCAGCAGCCGTGGGGGGCAAGAGACCCAGTACTTC	CASSRGGQETQYF
-	TRBV28	TRBJ1-2	-	TGTGCGTCCCGGTCGCTTACCCTGGGTGGCTACACCTTC	CASRSLTLGGYTF
once	TRBV14	TRBJ2-7	-	TGTGCCAGCAGCCAAGCCAGCGCTGGCTACGAGCAGTACTTC	CASSQASAGYEQYF
-	TRBV7-9	TRBJ1-2	TRBD1	TGTGCCAGCAGCTTAGCCGGACAGGGGACAAGTGGCTACACCTTC	CASSLAGQGTSGYTF
-	TRBV5-4	TRBJ2-3	-	TGTGCCAGCAGCTTGGTGGGGGGATCAGATACGCAGTATTTT	CASSLVGGSDTQYF
few	TRBV12-5	TRBJ1-1	-	TGTGCTAGCAGACCCATGAACACTGAAGCTTTCTTT	CASRPMNTEAFF
-	TRBV6-5	TRBJ2-1	-	TGTGCCAGCAGGGACACCTACAATGAGCAGTTCTTC	CASRDTYNEQFF
-	TRBV5-4	TRBJ1-2	-	TGTGCCAGCAGCCTCGACCCGACAGATAACTATGGCTACACCTTC	CASSLDPTDNYGYTF
-	TRBV28	TRBJ1-2	-	TGTGCCGCCGGGGGGCACTATGGCTACACCTTC	CAAGGHYGYTF
-	TRBV28	TRBJ2-5	-	TGTGCCAGCAGTCCCCAAATCGAGACCCAGTACTTC	CASSPQIETQYF
-	TRBV7-9	TRBJ2-5	-	TGTGCCAGCAGCTTAGCGAACAGGCGAGAGACCCAGTACTTC	CASSLANRRETQYF
-	TRBV11-2	TRBJ1-5	-	TGTGCCAGCAGCTTATCGGGGACGGGCAATCAGCCCCAGCATTTT	CASSLSGTGNQPQHF
once	TRBV5-4	TRBJ1-4	TRBD1	TGTGCCAGCAGCCTAGGGACAGGGAGAAATGAAAAACTGTTTTTT	CASSLGTGRNEKLFF
-	TRBV19	TRBJ2-3	-	TGTGCCAGTAGTATGAGTAGCGGCACAGATACGCAGTATTTT	CASSMSSGTDTQYF
-	TRBV11-1	TRBJ2-1	-	TGTGCCAGCAGCTTAAACCCTAATAGGAATGAGCAGTTCTTC	CASSLNPNRNEQFF
-	TRBV10-3	TRBJ1-1	-	TGTGCCATCAGTGGGGGGATTGAAGCTTTCTTT	CAISGGIEAFF
once	TRBV11-2	TRBJ2-1	TRBD1	TGTGCCAGCAGCCTGGACAGGGGTAGAGATGAGCAGTTCTTC	CASSLDRGRDEQFF
-	TRBV15	TRBJ1-2	TRBD1	TGTGCCACCAGCAGAGGGACAGGGGCCGTGGACTATGGCTACACCTTC	CATSRGTGAVDYGYTF
-	TRBV9	TRBJ2-1	-	TGTGCCAGCAGCCTTCCCAAGGGTGAGCAGTTCTTC	CASSLPKGEQFF
-	TRBV25-1	TRBJ2-7	-	TGTGCCAGCAGTGGGTCTGTCTACGAGCAGTACTTC	CASSGSVYEQYF
once	TRBV27	TRBJ2-7	TRBD2	TGTGCCAGCAGTTTAAACCTGGGAGCGGGGTACGAGCAGTACTTC	CASSLNLGAGYEQYF
-	TRBV19	TRBJ1-5	-	TGTGCCAGTAACACAGGTCCTAGCAATCAGCCCCAGCATTTT	CASNTGPSNQPQHF
-	TRBV5-5	TRBJ2-1	-	TGTGCCAGCAGCTTGGTTTATCAGGCCTACAATGAGCAGTTCTTC	CASSLVYQAYNEQFF
-	TRBV4-1	TRBJ2-1	-	TGCGCCAGCAGCCACTCTCCTCGGGCTATTCGGGCATCCTACAATGAGCAGTTCTTC	CASSHSPRAIRASYNEQFF
-	TRBV18	TRBJ2-7	-	TGTGCCAGCTCATCTCCCTACGGCTACGAGCAGTACTTC	CASSSPYGYEQYF
once	TRBV6-6	TRBJ1-5	TRBD1	TGTGCCAGCAGTGGAGGGACAGGGGGCCAGCCCCAGCATTTT	CASSGGTGGQPQHF
-	TRBV5-1	TRBJ1-1	-	TGCGCCAGCAGACTTTTCCCGGGGCAGGGCGACACTGAAGCTTTCTTT	CASRLFPGQGDTEAFF
-	TRBV6-6	TRBJ1-2	-	TGTGCCAGCAGTTACTCCTCAGGATCCCCATATGGCTACACCTTC	CASSYSSGSPYGYTF
-	TRBV5-1	TRBJ1-5	-	TGCGCCAGCAGCCCAGGGGATGCCCCCAGTCAGCCCCAGCATTTT	CASSPGDAPSQPQHF
-	TRBV4-2	TRBJ1-2	-	TGTGCCAGCAGCCAAGATTCTAAGGAAAACTATGGCTACACCTTC	CASSQDSKENYGYTF
-	TRBV6-1	TRBJ2-7	-	TGTGCCAGCAGTGAAATGGTAAGGAGGGCCGAGCAGTACTTC	CASSEMVRRAEQYF
-	TRBV29-1	TRBJ2-5	-	TGCAGCGCGGGAGAAGAGACCCAGTACTTC	CSAGEETQYF
-	TRBV29-1	TRBJ2-7	TRBD2	TGCAGCGTTGTAAGCGGGGGGGCCAGCGACGAGCAGTACTTC	CSVVSGGASDEQYF
-	TRBV5-6	TRBJ1-2	TRBD1	TGTGCCAGCAGATCGACAGGGGCGGGTGGCTACACCTTC	CASRSTGAGGYTF
-	TRBV7-9	TRBJ2-2	-	TGTGCCAGCAGCCTGGGACCAAAGGAATCCGGGGAGCTGTTTTTT	CASSLGPKESGELFF
-	TRBV27	TRBJ1-2	-	TGTGCCAGCAGTTCAGACCCTCCTGCTAACTATGGCTACACCTTC	CASSSDPPANYGYTF